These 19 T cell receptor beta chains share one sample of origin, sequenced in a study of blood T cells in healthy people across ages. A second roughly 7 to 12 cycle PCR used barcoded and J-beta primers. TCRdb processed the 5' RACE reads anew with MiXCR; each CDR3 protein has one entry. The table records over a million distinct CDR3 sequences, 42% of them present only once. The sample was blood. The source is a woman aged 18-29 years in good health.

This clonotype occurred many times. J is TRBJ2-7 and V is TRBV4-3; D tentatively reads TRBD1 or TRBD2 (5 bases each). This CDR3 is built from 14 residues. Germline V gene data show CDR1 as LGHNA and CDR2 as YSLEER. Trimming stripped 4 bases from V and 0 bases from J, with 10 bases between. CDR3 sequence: CASSPWGSSYEQYF. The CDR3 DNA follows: TGCGCCAGCAGCCCCTGGGGGAGCTCCTACGAGCAGTACTTC.

CDR3 sequence: CSAPAGYNEQFF. CDR3 DNA: TGCAGTGCCCCGGCGGGCTACAATGAGCAGTTCTTC. V is TRBV20-1 and J is TRBJ2-1, with D perhaps TRBD2 (5 bases). The CDR3 spans 12 residues. V shed 6 bases and J shed 3 bases, with 9 bases lying between them. From germline, CDR1 is DFQATT and CDR2 SNEGSKA (reference sequence).

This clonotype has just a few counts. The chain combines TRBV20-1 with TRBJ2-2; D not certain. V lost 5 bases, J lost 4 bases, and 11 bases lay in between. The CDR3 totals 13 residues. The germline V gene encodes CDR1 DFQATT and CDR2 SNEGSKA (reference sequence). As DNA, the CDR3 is TGCAGTGCTTCGTGGGGTTCCACCGGGGAGCTGTTTTTT. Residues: CSASWGSTGELFF.

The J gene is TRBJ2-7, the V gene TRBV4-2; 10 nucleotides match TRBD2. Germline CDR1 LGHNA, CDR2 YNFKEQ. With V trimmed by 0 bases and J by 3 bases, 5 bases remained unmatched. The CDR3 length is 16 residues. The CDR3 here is CASSQDLAGGFYEQYF. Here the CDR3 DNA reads TGTGCCAGCAGCCAAGATTTAGCGGGAGGCTTCTACGAGCAGTACTTC.

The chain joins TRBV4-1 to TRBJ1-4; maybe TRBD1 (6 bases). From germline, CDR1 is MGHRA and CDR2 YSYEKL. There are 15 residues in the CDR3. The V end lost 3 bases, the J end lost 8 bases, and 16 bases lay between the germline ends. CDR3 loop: CASSQLGGAGEKLFF. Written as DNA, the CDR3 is TGCGCCAGCAGCCAGTTGGGGGGGGCAGGGGAAAAACTGTTTTTT.

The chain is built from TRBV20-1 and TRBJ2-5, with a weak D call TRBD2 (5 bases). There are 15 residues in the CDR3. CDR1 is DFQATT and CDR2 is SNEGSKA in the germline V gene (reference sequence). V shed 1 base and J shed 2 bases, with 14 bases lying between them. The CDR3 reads CSARAGRGIQETQYF. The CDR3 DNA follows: TGCAGTGCTAGAGCAGGACGGGGTATACAAGAGACCCAGTACTTC.

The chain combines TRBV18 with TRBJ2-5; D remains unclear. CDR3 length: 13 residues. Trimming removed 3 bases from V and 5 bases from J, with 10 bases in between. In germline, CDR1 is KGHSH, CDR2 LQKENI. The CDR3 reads CASSPALQETQYF. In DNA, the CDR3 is TGTGCCAGCTCACCGGCACTTCAGGAGACCCAGTACTTC.

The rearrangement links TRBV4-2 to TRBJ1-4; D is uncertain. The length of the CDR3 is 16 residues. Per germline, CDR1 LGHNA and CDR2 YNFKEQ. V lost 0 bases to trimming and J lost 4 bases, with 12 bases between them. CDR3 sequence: CASSQDGGGGNEKLFF. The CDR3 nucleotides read TGTGCCAGCAGCCAAGATGGAGGAGGCGGTAATGAAAAACTGTTTTTT.

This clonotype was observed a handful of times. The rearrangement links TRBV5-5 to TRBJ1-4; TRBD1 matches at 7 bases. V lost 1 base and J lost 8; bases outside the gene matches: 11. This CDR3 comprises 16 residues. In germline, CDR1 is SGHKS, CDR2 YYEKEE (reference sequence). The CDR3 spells CASSLFPDRPVEKLFF. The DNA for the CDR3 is TGTGCCAGCAGCTTGTTTCCGGACAGGCCTGTCGAAAAACTGTTTTTT. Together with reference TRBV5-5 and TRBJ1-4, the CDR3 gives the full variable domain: DAGVTQSPTHLIKTRGQQVTLRCSPISGHKSVSWYQQVLGQGPQFIFQYYEKEERGRGNFPDRFSARQFPNYSSELNVNALLLGDSALYLCASSLFPDRPVEKLFFGSGTQLSVL.

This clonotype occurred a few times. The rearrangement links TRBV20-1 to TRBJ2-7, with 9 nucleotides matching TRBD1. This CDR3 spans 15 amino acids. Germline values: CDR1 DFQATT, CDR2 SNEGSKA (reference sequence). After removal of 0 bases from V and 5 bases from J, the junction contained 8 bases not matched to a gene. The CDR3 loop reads CSARDRRTGVNEQYF. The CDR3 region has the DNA TGCAGTGCTAGAGATAGGCGGACAGGGGTCAACGAGCAGTACTTC.

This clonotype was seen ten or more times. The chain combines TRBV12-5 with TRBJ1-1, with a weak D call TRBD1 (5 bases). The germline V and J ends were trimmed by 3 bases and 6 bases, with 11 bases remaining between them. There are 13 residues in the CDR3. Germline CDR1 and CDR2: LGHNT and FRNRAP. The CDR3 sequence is CASGLDSFPEAFF. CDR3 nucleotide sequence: TGTGCTAGTGGTTTAGACAGTTTCCCTGAAGCTTTCTTT.

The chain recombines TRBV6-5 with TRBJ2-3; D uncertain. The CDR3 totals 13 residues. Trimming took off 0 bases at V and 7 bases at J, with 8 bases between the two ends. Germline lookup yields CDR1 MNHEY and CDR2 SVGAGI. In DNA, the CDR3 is TGTGCCAGCAGTTACTCTCGAGATCATACGCAGTATTTT. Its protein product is CASSYSRDHTQYF.

Here the CDR3 reads CASSTSGGSDTQYF. CDR3 sequence (DNA): TGCGCCAGCAGCACGTCGGGAGGATCGGATACGCAGTATTTT. This chain joins TRBV5-1 and TRBJ2-3, with 7 bases matching TRBD2. The J segment lost 6 bases and the V segment lost 4 bases, leaving 8 bases of the junction unmatched. CDR1 SGHRS and CDR2 YFSETQ come from the germline V gene. This CDR3 is 14 amino acids long.

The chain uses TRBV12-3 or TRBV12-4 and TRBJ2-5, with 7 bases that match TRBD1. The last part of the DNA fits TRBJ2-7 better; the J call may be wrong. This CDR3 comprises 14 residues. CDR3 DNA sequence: TGTGCCAGCAGGACCTCGGGACAGATCTACGAGCAGTACTTC. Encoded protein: CASRTSGQIYEQYF.

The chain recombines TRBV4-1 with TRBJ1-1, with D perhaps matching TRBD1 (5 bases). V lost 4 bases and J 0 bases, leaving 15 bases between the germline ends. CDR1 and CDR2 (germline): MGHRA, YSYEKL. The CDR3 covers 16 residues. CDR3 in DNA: TGCGCCAGCAGCCGGCGGGACGCCGATATGAACACTGAAGCTTTCTTT. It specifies CASSRRDADMNTEAFF.

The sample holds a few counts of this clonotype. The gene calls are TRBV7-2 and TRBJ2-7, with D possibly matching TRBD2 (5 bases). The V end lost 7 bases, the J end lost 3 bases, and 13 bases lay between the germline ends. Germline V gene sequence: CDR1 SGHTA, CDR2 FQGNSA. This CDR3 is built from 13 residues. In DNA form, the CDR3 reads TGTGCCAGCAAGAAAGTTCGGGACTACGAGCAGTACTTC. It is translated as CASKKVRDYEQYF.

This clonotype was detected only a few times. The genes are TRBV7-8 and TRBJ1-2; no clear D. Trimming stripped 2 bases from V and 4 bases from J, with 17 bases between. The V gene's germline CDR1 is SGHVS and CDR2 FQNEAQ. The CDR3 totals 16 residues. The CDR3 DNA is TGTGCCAGCAGCTTACTGGGCCGGAACCAAGGCTATGGCTACACCTTC. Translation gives CASSLLGRNQGYGYTF.

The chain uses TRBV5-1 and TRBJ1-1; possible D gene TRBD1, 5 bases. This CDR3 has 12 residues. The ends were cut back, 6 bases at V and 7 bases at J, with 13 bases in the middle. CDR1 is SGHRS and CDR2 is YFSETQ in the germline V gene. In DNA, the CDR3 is TGCGCCAGCAAATGGCAGGGCGGTGAAGCTTTCTTT. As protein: CASKWQGGEAFF.

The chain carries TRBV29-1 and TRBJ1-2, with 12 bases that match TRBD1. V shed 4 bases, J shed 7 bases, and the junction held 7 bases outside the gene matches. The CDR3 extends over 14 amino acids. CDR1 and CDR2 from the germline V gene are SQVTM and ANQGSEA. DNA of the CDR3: TGCAGCGTTGGCGGGGGACAGGGGGCCGTTGGCTACACCTTC. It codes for CSVGGGQGAVGYTF.